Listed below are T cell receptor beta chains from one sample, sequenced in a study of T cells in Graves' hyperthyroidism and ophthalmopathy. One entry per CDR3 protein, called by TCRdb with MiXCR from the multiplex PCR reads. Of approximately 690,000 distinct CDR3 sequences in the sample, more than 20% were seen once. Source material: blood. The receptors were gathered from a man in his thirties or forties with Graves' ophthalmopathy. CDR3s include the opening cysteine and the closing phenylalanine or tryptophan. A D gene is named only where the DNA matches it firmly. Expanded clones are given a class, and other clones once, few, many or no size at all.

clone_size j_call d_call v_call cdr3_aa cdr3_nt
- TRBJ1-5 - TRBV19 CACSLDNQPQHF TGTGCCTGTAGTCTAGACAATCAGCCCCAGCATTTT
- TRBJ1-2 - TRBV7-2 CASSLALSGYTF TGTGCCAGCAGCTTAGCGCTGAGTGGCTACACCTTC
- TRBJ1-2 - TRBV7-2 CASSPEDQHPGYTF TGTGCCAGCAGCCCGGAGGACCAGCACCCTGGCTACACCTTC
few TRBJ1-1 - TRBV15 CATSPVWGLAETEAFF TGTGCCACCAGCCCAGTCTGGGGGCTTGCGGAAACTGAAGCTTTCTTT
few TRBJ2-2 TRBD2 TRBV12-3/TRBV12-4 CASSTSGRSMGELFF TGTGCCAGCAGTACTAGCGGGAGGTCAATGGGGGAGCTGTTTTTT
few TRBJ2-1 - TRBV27 CASSLFSSGIYNEQFF TGTGCCAGCAGTTTATTTTCCAGCGGAATATACAATGAGCAGTTCTTC
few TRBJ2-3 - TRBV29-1 CSVEKGFADTQYF TGCAGCGTTGAGAAGGGGTTCGCAGATACGCAGTATTTT
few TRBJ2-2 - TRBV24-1 CATSDRDTGELFF TGTGCCACCAGTGACCGCGACACCGGGGAGCTGTTTTTT
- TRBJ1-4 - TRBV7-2 CASSLGGASEEKLFF TGTGCCAGCAGCTTAGGAGGGGCCTCTGAGGAAAAACTGTTTTTT
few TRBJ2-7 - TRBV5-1 CASSPTGTYYEQYF TGCGCCAGCAGCCCGACAGGAACATACTACGAGCAGTACTTC